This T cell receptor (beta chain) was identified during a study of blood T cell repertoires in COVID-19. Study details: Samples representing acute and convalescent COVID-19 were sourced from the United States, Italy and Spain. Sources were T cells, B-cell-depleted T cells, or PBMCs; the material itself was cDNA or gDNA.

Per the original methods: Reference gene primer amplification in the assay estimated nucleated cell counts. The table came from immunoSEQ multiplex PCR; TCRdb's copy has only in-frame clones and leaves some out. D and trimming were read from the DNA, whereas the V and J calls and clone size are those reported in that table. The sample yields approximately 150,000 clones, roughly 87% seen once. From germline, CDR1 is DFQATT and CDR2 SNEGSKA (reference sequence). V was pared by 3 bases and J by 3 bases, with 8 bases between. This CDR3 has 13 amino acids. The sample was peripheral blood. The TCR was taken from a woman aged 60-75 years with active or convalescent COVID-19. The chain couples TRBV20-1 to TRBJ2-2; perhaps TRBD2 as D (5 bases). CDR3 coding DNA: TGCAGTGCTAGTAGCGTATACACCGGGGAGCTGTTTTTT. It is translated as CSASSVYTGELFF.